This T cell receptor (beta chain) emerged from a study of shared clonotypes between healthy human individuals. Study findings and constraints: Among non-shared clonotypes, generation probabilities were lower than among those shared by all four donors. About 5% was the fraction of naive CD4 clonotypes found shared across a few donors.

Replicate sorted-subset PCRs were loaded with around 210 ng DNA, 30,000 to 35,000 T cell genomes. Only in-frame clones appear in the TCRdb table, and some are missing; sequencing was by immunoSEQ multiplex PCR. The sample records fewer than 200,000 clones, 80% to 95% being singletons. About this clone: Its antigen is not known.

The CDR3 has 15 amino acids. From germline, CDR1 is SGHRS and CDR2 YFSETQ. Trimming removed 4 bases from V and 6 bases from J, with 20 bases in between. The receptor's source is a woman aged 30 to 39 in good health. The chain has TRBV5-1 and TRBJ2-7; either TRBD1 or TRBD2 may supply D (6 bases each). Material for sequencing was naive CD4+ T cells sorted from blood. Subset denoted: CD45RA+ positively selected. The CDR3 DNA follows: TGCGCCAGCAGCCCAAGGGGGGAAACGGTGGGCGAGCAGTACTTC. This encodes CASSPRGETVGEQYF.